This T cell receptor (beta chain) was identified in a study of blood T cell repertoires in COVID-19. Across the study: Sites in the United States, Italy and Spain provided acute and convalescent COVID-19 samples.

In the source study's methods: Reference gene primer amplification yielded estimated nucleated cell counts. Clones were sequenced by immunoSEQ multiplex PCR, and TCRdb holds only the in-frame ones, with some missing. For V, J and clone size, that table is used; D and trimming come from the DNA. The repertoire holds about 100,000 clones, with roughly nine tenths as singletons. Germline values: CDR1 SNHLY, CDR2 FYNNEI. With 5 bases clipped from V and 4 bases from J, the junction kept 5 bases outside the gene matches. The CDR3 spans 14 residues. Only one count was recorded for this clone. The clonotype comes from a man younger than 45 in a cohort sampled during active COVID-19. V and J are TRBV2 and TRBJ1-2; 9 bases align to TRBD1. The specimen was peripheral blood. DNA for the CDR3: TGTGCCAGCAGTAGAACACAGGGGGCCTATGGCTACACCTTC. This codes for CASSRTQGAYGYTF.